This T cell receptor beta chain is from a study of cytomegalovirus exposure and HLA in healthy donors. For this clone: The antigen is not known.

V was shortened by 3 bases and J by 2 bases, with 14 bases between the two germline ends. CDR1 and CDR2 (germline): KGHSH, LQKENI. This CDR3 has 16 amino acids. Study findings and constraints: A few V segments could not be told apart, such as TRBV6-2 and TRBV6-3, and were left out. Under in vitro conditions, three CMV-associated chains were confirmed as specific for CMV antigens.

PCR primers comprised 60 Vbeta and 13 Jbeta primers. Produced via immunoSEQ multiplex PCR; TCRdb's table is partial and in-frame only. Of about 180,000 clones listed, about 80% are singletons. The TCR originated in a woman between 40 and 50 years old in good health and CMV-seronegative. Sequencing was done on a sample of PBMCs. The gene calls are TRBV18 and TRBJ1-5, with a tentative D call TRBD1 (5 bases). CDR3 sequence (DNA): TGTGCCAGCTCACCCTGGACACCCCAGGGCAATCAGCCCCAGCATTTT. Protein product: CASSPWTPQGNQPQHF. Complete variable domain (other parts from reference TRBV18 and TRBJ1-5): NAGVMQNPRHLVRRRGQEARLRCSPMKGHSHVYWYRQLPEEGLKFMVYLQKENIIDESGMPKERFSAEFPKEGPSILRIQQVVRGDSAAYFCASSPWTPQGNQPQHFGDGTRLSIL.